This T cell receptor (beta chain) was found in a study of cytomegalovirus exposure and HLA in healthy donors. Study outcomes and limitations: TCR sequences were mostly rare, though some public TCRs occurred in many donors. The study labeled more than 150 TCR beta chains cytomegalovirus-associated. Specificity for CMV antigens was confirmed in vitro for a few of the CMV-associated chains. Reported results showed that the classifier diagnosed cytomegalovirus status with high specificity and sensitivity.

The CDR3 consists of 14 residues. V lost 3 bases, J lost 6 bases, and 13 bases lay in between. CDR1 is SGHAT, CDR2 FQNNGV, per germline. This table comes from immunoSEQ multiplex PCR, and its TCRdb copy is limited to in-frame clones, with some not included. This table has approximately 99,000 clones, 70% to 85% appearing once. As for this clone: Its antigen is unidentified.

The sample taken for sequencing was PBMCs. The chain has TRBV11-2 and TRBJ2-3; possible D gene TRBD2, 7 bases. This clonotype was sampled from a woman between 18 and 29 years old in good health and CMV-seronegative. The chain's CDR3 is CASSLGHGGDTQYF. The CDR3 nucleotides read TGTGCCAGCAGCTTGGGACACGGGGGGGATACGCAGTATTTT.